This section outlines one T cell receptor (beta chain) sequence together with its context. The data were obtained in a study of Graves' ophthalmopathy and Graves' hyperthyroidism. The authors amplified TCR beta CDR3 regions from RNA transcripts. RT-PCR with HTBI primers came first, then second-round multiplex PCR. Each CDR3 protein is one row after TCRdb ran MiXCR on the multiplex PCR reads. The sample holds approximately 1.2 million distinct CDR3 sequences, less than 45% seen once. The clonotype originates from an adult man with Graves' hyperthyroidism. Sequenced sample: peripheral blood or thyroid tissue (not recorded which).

In nucleotides, the CDR3 is TGTGCCAGCAGTGATACCGGGACAGTGGGGCCTGGCTACACCTTC. Protein product: CASSDTGTVGPGYTF. This chain uses TRBV25-1 with TRBJ1-2; TRBD1 matches at 7 bases. Germline loops: CDR1 MGHDK, CDR2 SYGVNS. Unmatched junction bases numbered 11, after V lost 3 bases and J lost 7 bases. This CDR3 is 15 amino acids long.